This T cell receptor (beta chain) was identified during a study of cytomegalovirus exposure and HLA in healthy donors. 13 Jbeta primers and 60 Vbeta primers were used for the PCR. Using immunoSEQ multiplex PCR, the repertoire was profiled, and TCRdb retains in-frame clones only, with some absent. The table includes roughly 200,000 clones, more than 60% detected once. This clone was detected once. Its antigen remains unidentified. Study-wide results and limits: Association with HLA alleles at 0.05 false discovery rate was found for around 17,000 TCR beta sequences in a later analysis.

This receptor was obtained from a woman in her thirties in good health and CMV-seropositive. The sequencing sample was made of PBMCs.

The CDR3 loop reads CASSPGQGFRPQHF. CDR3 nucleotide sequence: TGTGCCAGCAGTCCGGGACAGGGCTTCCGTCCCCAGCATTTT. V and J are TRBV28 and TRBJ1-5, with 9 nucleotides matching TRBD1. In germline, CDR1 is MDHEN, CDR2 SYDVKM. The trim removed 5 bases at V and 10 bases at J, leaving 9 bases unmatched. The CDR3 has 14 residues. Complete variable domain (other parts from reference TRBV28 and TRBJ1-5): DVKVTQSSRYLVKRTGEKVFLECVQDMDHENMFWYRQDPGLGLRLIYFSYDVKMKEKGDIPEGYSVSREKKERFSLILESASTNQTSMYLCASSPGQGFRPQHFGDGTRLSIL.